The clone carrying this T cell receptor (beta chain) occurred many times. Its cognate antigen is unknown. The CDR3 totals 13 residues. The junction had 8 bases not matched to a gene; V was cut back by 6 bases and J by 7 bases. Germline loops: CDR1 MGHRA, CDR2 YSYEKL. The study used a library that attached unique molecular identifiers to individual cDNA molecules. As handled by the study authors: A per-sample median of around 100,000 TCRs was observed, with a range of about 20,000 to 690,600. TCRdb reanalysed the RACE reads using MiXCR and keeps one entry per CDR3 protein. TCRdb's processing, not the authors', yielded these V and J calls. The sample includes about 93,000 distinct CDR3 sequences, around 9% seen only once; the top ten take 2.5% to 3%. The data belong to a study of human T cells and chemical hapten exposure. Study overall: TCR yields per sample varied, mainly owing to small pooled library volume differences.

The time point is: healthy volunteer bleed at 2 weeks. Total RNA extraction was carried out from unfractionated whole blood. Study-wide results and caveats: The study found that DPC sensitization did not change TCRs above 1 in 1000 frequency.

The chain uses TRBV4-1 and TRBJ1-2; 7 bases are shared with TRBD1. The material sequenced was whole blood. This receptor was taken from a female donor in good health. Some clones in this sample may be carry-over from other donors' samples. The CDR3 region is CASSLTGEAGYTF. The CDR3 region has the DNA TGCGCCAGCAGTCTTACAGGGGAGGCTGGCTACACCTTC.